The clone carrying this T cell receptor beta chain showed up just a few times. Its antigen remains unknown. These data come from a study of T-cell memory formation after mild COVID-19. Study-wide context: The two donors had largely donor-specific TCR clusters.

Study results and limitations: The SARS-CoV-2 specificity of second-wave clones reaching peak at day 37 remained unverified.

5'RACE primed from the constant segment yielded TCR alpha and TCR beta cDNA libraries bearing sample barcodes and UMIs. From the 5' RACE reads, TCRdb called clonotypes with MiXCR, one entry per CDR3 protein. The sample lists some 450,000 distinct CDR3 sequences, around 19% occurring once. The CDR3 totals 14 residues. Germline V gene lookup returns CDR1 SGHTA and CDR2 FQGNSA. Trimming removed 2 bases from V and 6 bases from J; junction bases left unmatched: 3. The V gene is TRBV7-2, the J gene TRBJ2-7, with 11 bases that match TRBD1. Source material: PBMCs or a T cell subset sorted from them (not recorded which). The origin of this receptor is an adult woman who had mild COVID-19 (a few samples of this study predate the infection). Cell type and time point are not known. The CDR3: CASSLMDRGREQYF. The CDR3 DNA sequence: TGTGCCAGCAGCTTAATGGACAGGGGGCGCGAGCAGTACTTC.